This T cell receptor beta chain was captured by sequencing in a study of blood T cell repertoires in COVID-19. Study-level information: The United States, Italy and Spain were the sources of the acute and convalescent COVID-19 samples.

The CDR3 runs to 12 residues. With V trimmed by 6 bases and J by 10 bases, 7 bases remained unmatched. What the recovered Cohort 3 donors had was two negative PCRs, clearance, or symptom resolution. Original processing methods: Counts of nucleated cells, estimated from reference gene primer amplification, were obtained. Generated by immunoSEQ multiplex PCR, the TCRdb table keeps only in-frame clones and is missing some. The V and J calls and the clone size are those of that table, but D and trimming were determined from the DNA. The data contain approximately 270,000 clones, around 85% of them singletons.

The receptor's source is a woman aged 25 to 45 who had recovered from COVID-19. What was sequenced was PBMCs or T cells enriched from blood (not recorded which). V and J are TRBV12-3 or TRBV12-4 and TRBJ2-7, with 9 bases that match TRBD1. For the CDR3, the DNA is TGTGCCAGCAGGCCCGGGACAGGGCTCCAGTACTTC. It codes for CASRPGTGLQYF.